Below, 26 T cell receptor beta chains from the same sample are listed, as sequenced in a study of a mutant IDH1 vaccine in newly diagnosed glioma. Time point of the sample: week 11, during vaccination. The investigators gave 300 ug of mutant IDH1 20-mer peptide in each vaccine dose, together with topical imiquimod. Which antigens these TCRs recognize remains unknown. Repertoires were generated with immunoSEQ multiplex PCR, while TCRdb's copy carries only in-frame clones and drops some. The sample lists over 95,000 clones, roughly 90% seen once, with around 0.6% in the top ten. The material was PBMCs, obtained from a glioma patient whose treatment included an IDH1 peptide vaccine. These receptor sequences come from a woman aged 50 to 60 with glioma.

This rearrangement joins TRBV2 to TRBJ2-1; 7 nucleotides agree with TRBD1. CDR1 and CDR2 (germline): SNHLY, FYNNEI. The CDR3 contains 14 residues. Germline trimming cut 6 bases from V and 9 bases from J; bases unmatched to any gene: 11. The CDR3 DNA sequence: TGTGCCAGCAGCTGGGGCCAGGGGGACGGTGAGCAGTTCTTC. It encodes CASSWGQGDGEQFF.

This rearrangement joins TRBV4-1 to TRBJ2-3; 7 positions match TRBD2. Trimming took 4 bases from V and 5 from J; bases not matched to a gene: 12. Germline CDR1 MGHRA, CDR2 YSYEKL. The CDR3 sequence is 16 residues long. The DNA of the CDR3 is TGCGCCAGCAGCCTGGGTACGGCGGGAGAGGGAGATACGCAGTATTTT. Protein sequence: CASSLGTAGEGDTQYF.

This chain uses TRBV4-1 with TRBJ1-5; perhaps TRBD1 as D (6 bases). Germline V gene sequence: CDR1 MGHRA, CDR2 YSYEKL. This CDR3 is built from 14 residues. Trimming left V 5 bases short and J 2 bases short, with 10 bases between. CDR3 DNA sequence: TGCGCCAGCAGCACCCCAGGGGGCAATCAGCCCCAGCATTTT. Its translation: CASSTPGGNQPQHF.

V usage is TRBV19 and J usage is TRBJ2-7, with 9 bases matching TRBD1. The CDR3 contains 15 residues. The V gene end was trimmed by 5 bases and the J gene end by 6 bases; junction bases not matched to a gene: 11. Germline values: CDR1 LNHDA, CDR2 SQIVND (reference sequence). As DNA, the CDR3 is TGTGCCAGTAGTCTCGGGACAGGGCTCCGCCTCGAGCAGTACTTC. It translates to CASSLGTGLRLEQYF.

The V gene is TRBV6-5, the J gene TRBJ1-2; D perhaps matches TRBD1 (6 bases). Germline V gene sequence: CDR1 MNHEY, CDR2 SVGAGI. V was cut by 8 bases and J by 2 bases, with 12 bases left in between. The CDR3 length is 13 residues. CDR3 amino acids: CASRQDPNYGYTF. The CDR3 coding sequence is TGTGCCAGCCGACAGGACCCCAACTATGGCTACACCTTC.

The V and J genes are TRBV5-1 and TRBJ2-1, with TRBD2 matching 11 bases. This CDR3 has 19 amino acids. Germline assignment: CDR1 SGHRS and CDR2 YFSETQ. The V segment lost 0 bases and the J segment 0 bases; nucleotides outside the gene matches: 8. In DNA, the CDR3 is TGCGCCAGCAGCTTGGGTCTAGCGGGAGGCATTAGCTCCTACAATGAGCAGTTCTTC. Its protein is CASSLGLAGGISSYNEQFF.

The rearrangement uses TRBV6-6 and TRBJ1-6; D ambiguous. Trimming left V 2 bases short and J 8 bases short, with 1 base between. Germline V CDR1 and CDR2: MNHNY, SVGAGI (reference sequence). This CDR3 is built from 11 residues. Here the CDR3 DNA reads TGTGCCAGCAGTTACGATTCACCCCTCCACTTT. Translating it yields CASSYDSPLHF.

The rearrangement joins TRBV10-3 to TRBJ2-5; perhaps TRBD2 as D (5 bases). Trimming stripped 11 bases from V and 5 bases from J, with 21 bases between. This CDR3 has 14 residues. CDR1 is ENHRY and CDR2 is SYGVKD in the germline V gene. This chain's CDR3 is CAASLGPGGETQYF. CDR3 sequence (DNA): TGTGCCGCATCGTTAGGGCCCGGCGGGGAGACCCAGTACTTC.

The V call is TRBV18, the J call TRBJ2-5, with D perhaps TRBD2 (5 bases). Between the trimmed V and J ends, which lost 4 bases and 2 bases, there was a span of 11 bases. From germline, CDR1 is KGHSH and CDR2 LQKENI. The CDR3 length is 14 residues. The CDR3 DNA follows: TGTGCCAGCTCACGTGGACTGGATCAAGAGACCCAGTACTTC. Translating gives CASSRGLDQETQYF.

The chain has TRBV30 and TRBJ1-4; D is possibly TRBD1 (5 bases). V dropped 3 bases and J dropped 7 bases, with 18 bases sitting between them. This CDR3 comprises 15 residues. The germline gives CDR1 GTSNPN, CDR2 SVGIG (reference sequence). The CDR3 is CAWRSPGVSGEKLFF. The CDR3 DNA reads TGTGCCTGGAGGTCCCCGGGGGTTTCGGGTGAAAAACTGTTTTTT. The entire variable domain, with the rest obtained from reference TRBV30 and TRBJ1-4, is as follows: SQTIHQWPATLVQPVGSPLSLECTVEGTSNPNLYWYRQAAGRGLQLLFYSVGIGQISSEVPQNLSASRPQDRQFILSSKKLLLSDSGFYLCAWRSPGVSGEKLFFGSGTQLSVL.

This sequence joins TRBV30 and TRBJ2-7, with D unclear. Looked up from germline, CDR1 is GTSNPN and CDR2 is SVGIG (reference sequence). This CDR3 region has 12 residues. Between the trimmed V and J ends, which lost 3 bases and 6 bases, there was a span of 12 bases. The CDR3 DNA sequence: TGTGCCTGGAGCGCGGACGTGGGCGAGCAGTACTTC. This codes for CAWSADVGEQYF.

This clone was seen a single time. The rearrangement joins TRBV27 to TRBJ1-1; D call uncertain. The CDR3 spans 14 residues. The V end lost 0 bases, the J end lost 4 bases, and 9 bases lay between the germline ends. CDR1 is MNHEY, CDR2 SMNVEV, per germline (reference sequence). The CDR3 spells CASSLSGSGTEAFF. CDR3 nucleotide sequence: TGTGCCAGCAGTTTATCTGGGAGTGGCACTGAAGCTTTCTTT.

This clone came up once. The CDR3 nucleotides are TGCGCCAGCAGGCCAGCGGGAACCTACGAGCAGTACTTC. Its protein product is CASRPAGTYEQYF. The chain uses TRBV10-2 and TRBJ2-7; 7 bases align to TRBD2. CDR3 length: 13 residues. CDR1 is WSHSY and CDR2 is SAAADI in the germline V gene. The V and J ends lost 6 bases and 2 bases, in that order; junction bases with no gene match: 4.

In the case of this clone: This specimen includes other DNA sequences encoding the same CDR3. V and J are TRBV27 and TRBJ2-7, with 7 bases that match TRBD2. V shed 2 bases and J 1 base; nucleotides not matched to a gene: 2. In germline, CDR1 is MNHEY, CDR2 SMNVEV (reference sequence). There are 14 residues in the CDR3. CDR3 nucleotide sequence: TGTGCCAGCAGTTTACGGGGGGATTCCTACGAGCAGTACTTC. Encoded protein: CASSLRGDSYEQYF.

The chain is built from TRBV4-2 and TRBJ2-1, with 9 bases lining up with TRBD1. Germline V lookup: CDR1 LGHNA, CDR2 YNFKEQ. V shed 2 bases and J 2 bases; nucleotides not matched to a gene: 7. This CDR3 has 17 residues. The CDR3 DNA follows: TGTGCCAGCAGCCAACGACGGACAGGGGACACCTACAATGAGCAGTTCTTC. Translating it yields CASSQRRTGDTYNEQFF.

The chain recombines TRBV5-3 with TRBJ1-2; weak D call: TRBD1 (5 bases). TRBV5-3 is an open reading frame, and its role is uncertain. This CDR3 contains 17 residues. Trimming cost V 0 bases and J 4 bases, with 19 bases left between them. Here the CDR3 reads CARSLGGGGPFPYGYTF. The CDR3 coding sequence is TGTGCCAGAAGCTTGGGAGGCGGGGGACCCTTCCCCTATGGCTACACCTTC.

The gene calls are TRBV2 and TRBJ2-1; TRBD2 agrees at 10 bases. The V segment lost 7 bases and the J segment 8 bases; nucleotides outside the gene matches: 8. CDR3 length: 14 residues. Germline V CDR1 and CDR2: SNHLY, FYNNEI. CDR3 sequence reads: CASNENSGRYEQFF. As DNA, the CDR3 is TGTGCCAGCAATGAGAATAGCGGGAGGTATGAGCAGTTCTTC.

The chain is built from TRBV7-2 and TRBJ1-1, with 9 bases identical to TRBD1. Germline CDR1 reads SGHTA; CDR2 reads FQGNSA. The junction had 7 bases not matched to a gene; V was cut back by 2 bases and J by 6 bases. The CDR3 contains 15 residues. The CDR3 DNA reads TGTGCCAGCAGCTTATGGGGGACAGGGCTTGCTGAAGCTTTCTTT. It codes for CASSLWGTGLAEAFF.

The V call is TRBV5-1, the J call TRBJ2-5; D perhaps matches TRBD2 (6 bases). Looked up from germline, CDR1 is SGHRS and CDR2 is YFSETQ. The CDR3 is 15 amino acids. V lost 4 bases, J lost 4 bases, and 17 bases lay in between. CDR3 nucleotides: TGCGCCAGCAGCGCCGCGGGATCCGGGGGAGAGACCCAGTACTTC. As protein: CASSAAGSGGETQYF.

The J gene is TRBJ1-1, the V gene TRBV2; the D is unclear. This CDR3 comprises 14 residues. Germline V gene lookup returns CDR1 SNHLY and CDR2 FYNNEI. V was clipped by 6 bases and J by 4 bases, with 15 bases between them. CDR3 residues: CASRSPMGITEAFF. DNA of the CDR3: TGTGCCAGCAGATCACCCATGGGAATCACTGAAGCTTTCTTT.

The chain has TRBV11-2 and TRBJ2-3; a possible D gene is TRBD2 (5 bases). The V end was cut by 5 bases, the J end by 0 bases, with 15 bases between. Germline values: CDR1 SGHAT, CDR2 FQNNGV. This CDR3 has 16 residues. This CDR3 is CASSLASRTSTDTQYF. CDR3 sequence (DNA): TGTGCCAGCAGCCTTGCTAGCAGAACTAGCACAGATACGCAGTATTTT.

This clone was seen just once. The J gene is TRBJ1-2, the V gene TRBV21-1; the tabulated D call, TRBD1, remains unverified against the DNA. TRBV21-1 is recorded as a pseudogene. The CDR3 sequence is 16 residues long. In nucleotides, the CDR3 is TGTGCCAGCACCAAAAGGGCAGGGGGCTTGATTAACGGCTACACCTTC. Its protein product is CASTKRAGGLINGYTF.

V gene TRBV10-3 combines with J gene TRBJ1-6, with 7 bases aligning to TRBD1. Germline assignment: CDR1 ENHRY and CDR2 SYGVKD. Trimming cost V 6 bases and J 7 bases; bases outside gene matches: 6. The CDR3 totals 14 residues. The CDR3 protein is CAISLGGGNSPLHF. As DNA, the CDR3 is TGTGCCATCAGCCTAGGGGGCGGGAATTCACCCCTCCACTTT.

The V and J genes are TRBV6-6 and TRBJ2-3, with a weak D call TRBD2 (5 bases). The CDR3 loop spans 16 amino acids. The ends were cut back, 3 bases at V and 5 bases at J, with 18 bases in the middle. Germline V gene data show CDR1 as MNHNY and CDR2 as SVGAGI (reference sequence). The CDR3 region is CASSYEEVTPQDTQYF. In DNA, the CDR3 is TGTGCCAGCAGTTATGAGGAGGTGACTCCCCAAGATACGCAGTATTTT.

CDR3 bases: TGTGCCAGCCAGTGGGAGGCAGGGTACCAGCCCCAGCATTTT. This translates into CASQWEAGYQPQHF. The chain combines TRBV6-5 with TRBJ1-5, with D possibly being TRBD1 (5 bases). Deletions cut 8 bases from V and 7 bases from J, with 18 bases between. Germline CDR1 and CDR2: MNHEY and SVGAGI. CDR3 length: 14 residues.

This sequence joins TRBV10-1 and TRBJ2-7, with 11 bases identical to TRBD2. V dropped 4 bases and J dropped 7; count of bases not matched to a gene: 6. Germline CDR1 is WNHNN and CDR2 is SYGVQD (reference sequence). The CDR3 length is 14 residues. As DNA, the CDR3 is TGCGCCAGCAGTGTACTAGCGGGAGTGGAGGAGCAGTACTTC. It is translated as CASSVLAGVEEQYF.